The 21 T cell receptor beta chains in this list originate from one sample, sequenced in a study of T cells after yellow fever vaccination. TCRdb passed the 5' RACE reads through MiXCR, listing each CDR3 protein once. The sample holds 200,000 to 300,000 distinct CDR3 sequences, about an eighth seen once. Material: CD4+ T cells sorted from PBMCs, obtained 45 days after the yellow fever booster vaccination. The receptors come from a man aged 25 to 40 who received the YFV17D yellow fever vaccine.

This clonotype showed up just a few times. The chain is built from TRBV20-1 and TRBJ2-7, with a tentative D call TRBD2 (7 bases). V lost 5 bases, J lost 0 bases, and 14 bases lay in between. The CDR3 covers 14 residues. Germline V gene sequence: CDR1 DFQATT, CDR2 SNEGSKA (reference sequence). CDR3 sequence (DNA): TGCAGTGCTCGCGGGGGCCCTAGCTCCTACGAGCAGTACTTC. Translated, it gives CSARGGPSSYEQYF.

This clonotype was counted between two and nine times. The genes are TRBV27 and TRBJ1-1; D is perhaps TRBD1 (6 bases). V lost 3 bases to trimming and J lost 8 bases, with 13 bases between them. Germline V gene sequence: CDR1 MNHEY, CDR2 SMNVEV (reference sequence). The CDR3 has 13 amino acids. The CDR3 loop reads CASSLEGEREAFF. The CDR3, as DNA: TGTGCCAGCAGTTTGGAGGGGGAGAGGGAAGCTTTCTTT.

A few counts support this clonotype. This rearrangement joins TRBV19 to TRBJ2-7; the match to TRBD1 covers 7 bases. V trimming: 10 bases; J trimming: 5 bases; junction bases outside the gene matches: 11. This CDR3 spans 13 amino acids. Germline CDR1 reads LNHDA; CDR2 reads SQIVND (reference sequence). The CDR3 DNA sequence: TGTGCCACCAGAGACAGGGAGAGCAACGAGCAGTACTTC. Protein product: CATRDRESNEQYF.

The chain links TRBV10-2 to TRBJ2-3; D not resolved. This CDR3 region has 11 residues. The V end was cut by 8 bases, the J end by 4 bases, with 7 bases between. Germline loops: CDR1 WSHSY, CDR2 SAAADI. Written as DNA, the CDR3 is TGCGCCAGCGGATCCTCAGATACGCAGTATTTT. This encodes CASGSSDTQYF.

This clonotype was found a few times. The genes are TRBV3-1 and TRBJ2-1; 7 bases are shared with TRBD1. Germline V CDR1 and CDR2: LGHDT, YNNKEL (reference sequence). There are 16 residues in the CDR3. The trim removed 1 base at V and 0 bases at J, leaving 3 bases unmatched. The CDR3 sequence: CASSQAPGGSYNEQFF. Written as DNA, the CDR3 is TGTGCCAGCAGCCAAGCACCAGGGGGCTCCTACAATGAGCAGTTCTTC.

This clonotype was detected a few times. The V and J genes are TRBV30 and TRBJ2-1; TRBD2 matches at 7 bases. After removal of 2 bases from V and 9 bases from J, the junction contained 10 bases not matched to a gene. The length of the CDR3 is 14 residues. In germline, CDR1 is GTSNPN, CDR2 SVGIG (reference sequence). DNA of the CDR3: TGTGCCTGGAGTCGGGGCGGGAGCTTAGGTGAGCAGTTCTTC. Translating gives CAWSRGGSLGEQFF.

This clonotype has ten or more counts. The chain carries TRBV7-8 and TRBJ1-2; D is undetermined. The V gene's germline CDR1 is SGHVS and CDR2 FQNEAQ. Trimming pared 2 bases from V and 8 bases from J, leaving 12 bases between. This CDR3 has 13 amino acids. CDR3 region: CASSLPGTYGYTF. CDR3 coding DNA: TGTGCCAGCAGCTTACCCGGCACGTACGGCTACACCTTC.

The chain carries TRBV5-6 and TRBJ2-1, with D possibly matching TRBD2 (6 bases). The CDR3 sequence is 14 residues long. V lost 4 bases and J 12 bases, leaving 20 bases between the germline ends. Germline CDR1 and CDR2: SGHDT and YYEEEE. CDR3 in amino acids: CASSHYRDLYPQFF. The CDR3 DNA follows: TGTGCCAGCAGCCACTACCGGGACTTATATCCGCAGTTCTTC.

This clonotype was counted a single time. The V gene is TRBV21-1, the J gene TRBJ2-7; the listed D gene, TRBD2, was not tested against the DNA. TRBV21-1 is a known pseudogene. The CDR3 contains 16 residues. As DNA, the CDR3 is TGTGCCAGCACACTCCACCTAGCGGGGGTCTCCTACGAGCAGTACTTC. It is translated as CASTLHLAGVSYEQYF.

The CDR3 coding sequence is TGTGCCAGCAGCTTAGGGGTGGGGGGGATGAACACTGAAGCTTTCTTT. Amino acid sequence: CASSLGVGGMNTEAFF. The chain combines TRBV7-2 with TRBJ1-1; the D gene is possibly TRBD1 (5 bases). The V end was cut by 1 base, the J end by 0 bases, with 12 bases between. Per germline, CDR1 SGHTA and CDR2 FQGNSA. CDR3 length: 16 residues.

This chain connects TRBV4-2 to TRBJ2-7, with 11 bases aligning to TRBD1. The V gene's germline CDR1 is LGHNA and CDR2 YNFKEQ. The trim removed 8 bases at V and 3 bases at J, leaving 3 bases unmatched. The CDR3 runs 13 residues. The CDR3 nucleotides read TGTGCCAGCCAGGGACAGGGGGACTACGAGCAGTACTTC. Translation gives CASQGQGDYEQYF.

The sample holds a few counts of this clonotype. This chain links TRBV20-1 with TRBJ2-3; 7 nucleotides align to TRBD2. Unmatched junction bases numbered 13, after V lost 3 bases and J lost 7 bases. Looked up from germline, CDR1 is DFQATT and CDR2 is SNEGSKA (reference sequence). The CDR3 extends over 15 amino acids. The DNA for the CDR3 is TGCAGTGCTAGTACTAGCGCCTCCCTTGTGTATACGCAGTATTTT. Encoded protein: CSASTSASLVYTQYF.

This chain connects TRBV20-1 to TRBJ2-3; TRBD2 is a possible D gene (6 bases). Germline loops: CDR1 DFQATT, CDR2 SNEGSKA (reference sequence). The CDR3 is 16 residues long. V was trimmed by 3 bases and J by 4 bases, leaving 20 bases between them. CDR3 DNA: TGCAGTGCTAGGCGTCGACCCCGCGGAGGGGCAGATACGCAGTATTTT. This gives the protein CSARRRPRGGADTQYF.

This chain links TRBV25-1 with TRBJ2-7, with D possibly being TRBD1 (5 bases). The CDR3 has 14 amino acids. The V and J ends lost 3 bases and 8 bases respectively, with 17 bases between them. The germline CDR1 and CDR2 sequences are MGHDK and SYGVNS. The CDR3 region has the DNA TGTGCCAGCAGTGAGGCAGGGCAGGGTGACCAGCAGTACTTC. Protein: CASSEAGQGDQQYF.

This clonotype was seen a handful of times. The CDR3 is CASSLGQSPDTQYF. The DNA of the CDR3 is TGCGCCAGCAGCTTGGGACAATCGCCAGATACGCAGTATTTT. The V and J genes are TRBV5-1 and TRBJ2-3; no reliable D call. Trimming removed 0 bases from V and 4 bases from J, with 9 bases in between. CDR3 length: 14 amino acids. The germline V gene has CDR1 SGHRS and CDR2 YFSETQ.

This clonotype was recorded a few times. This chain connects TRBV28 to TRBJ2-1, with D maybe TRBD1 (5 bases). Trimming removed 10 bases from V and 7 bases from J, with 17 bases in between. CDR1 and CDR2 (germline): MDHEN, SYDVKM. This CDR3 comprises 13 residues. The CDR3 loop is CAILDRQGNEQFF. CDR3 nucleotides: TGTGCCATCCTCGACCGCCAGGGTAATGAGCAGTTCTTC.

This clonotype was counted a few times. V usage is TRBV3-1 and J usage is TRBJ2-2; TRBD2 matches 9 bases. Per germline, CDR1 LGHDT and CDR2 YNNKEL (reference sequence). The V and J ends lost 3 bases and 7 bases, in that order; junction bases with no gene match: 0. This CDR3 is 13 amino acids long. CDR3 sequence: CASSQRGGGELFF. CDR3 coding DNA: TGTGCCAGCAGCCAGCGGGGGGGCGGGGAGCTGTTTTTT.

This clonotype was found many times. This chain links TRBV7-2 with TRBJ2-7; D not certain. Germline-derived CDR1 and CDR2 are SGHTA and FQGNSA. Trimming removed 2 bases from V and 2 bases from J, with 7 bases in between. This CDR3 comprises 13 residues. The CDR3 sequence is CASSLKVPYEQYF. The DNA of the CDR3 is TGTGCCAGCAGCTTAAAGGTCCCCTACGAGCAGTACTTC.

The DNA of the CDR3 is TGTGCCAGCAGCGTAGAATACGCGGGCACAGATACGCAGTATTTT. This encodes CASSVEYAGTDTQYF. V is TRBV9 and J is TRBJ2-3; no definite D call. Germline V gene sequence: CDR1 SGDLS, CDR2 YYNGEE. CDR3 size: 15 residues. V dropped 0 bases and J dropped 1 base, with 9 bases sitting between them.

The table lists this clonotype with many counts. The chain employs TRBV19 and TRBJ2-3, with TRBD2 matching 12 bases. Germline V gene lookup returns CDR1 LNHDA and CDR2 SQIVND (reference sequence). CDR3 size: 15 residues. The V and J ends lost 5 bases and 6 bases, in that order; junction bases with no gene match: 6. The CDR3 protein is CASSETSGRKDTQYF. CDR3 DNA: TGTGCCAGTAGTGAAACTAGCGGGAGGAAGGATACGCAGTATTTT.

A few counts support this clonotype. This chain uses TRBV12-3 or TRBV12-4 with TRBJ1-2, with D hard to call. Trimming cost V 6 bases and J 8 bases, with 13 bases left between them. This CDR3 contains 12 residues. In DNA, the CDR3 is TGTGCCAGCAGCGTGGGGTTTCGCGGCTACACCTTC. Residues: CASSVGFRGYTF.